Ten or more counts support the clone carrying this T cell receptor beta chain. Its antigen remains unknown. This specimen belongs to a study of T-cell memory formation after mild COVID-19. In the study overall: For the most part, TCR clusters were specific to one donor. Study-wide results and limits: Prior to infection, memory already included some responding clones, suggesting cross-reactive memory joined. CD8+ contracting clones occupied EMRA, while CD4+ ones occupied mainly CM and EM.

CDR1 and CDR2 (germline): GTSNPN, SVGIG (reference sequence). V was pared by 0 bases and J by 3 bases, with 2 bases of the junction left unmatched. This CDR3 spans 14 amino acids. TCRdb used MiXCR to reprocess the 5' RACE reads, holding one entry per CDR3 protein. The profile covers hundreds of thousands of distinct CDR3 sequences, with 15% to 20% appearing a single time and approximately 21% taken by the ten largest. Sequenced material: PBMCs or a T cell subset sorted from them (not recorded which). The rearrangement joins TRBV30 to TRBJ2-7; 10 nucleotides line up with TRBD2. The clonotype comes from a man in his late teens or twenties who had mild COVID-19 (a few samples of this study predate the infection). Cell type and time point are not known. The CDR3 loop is CAWSVLAGVYEQYF. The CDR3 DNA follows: TGTGCCTGGAGTGTTCTAGCGGGGGTCTACGAGCAGTACTTC.